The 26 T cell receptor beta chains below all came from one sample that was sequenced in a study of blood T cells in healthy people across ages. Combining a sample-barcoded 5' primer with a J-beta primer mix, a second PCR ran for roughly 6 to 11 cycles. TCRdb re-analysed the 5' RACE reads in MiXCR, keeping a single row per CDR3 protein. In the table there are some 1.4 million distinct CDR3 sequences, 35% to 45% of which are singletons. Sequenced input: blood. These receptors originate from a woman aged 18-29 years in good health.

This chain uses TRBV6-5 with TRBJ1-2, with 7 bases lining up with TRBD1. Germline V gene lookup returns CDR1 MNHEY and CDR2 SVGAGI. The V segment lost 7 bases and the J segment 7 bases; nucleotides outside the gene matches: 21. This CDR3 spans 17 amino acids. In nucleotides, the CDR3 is TGTGCCAGCACTTTAGGGCCCTATTACAGGGGATGGGCTGGCTACACCTTC. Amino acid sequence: CASTLGPYYRGWAGYTF.

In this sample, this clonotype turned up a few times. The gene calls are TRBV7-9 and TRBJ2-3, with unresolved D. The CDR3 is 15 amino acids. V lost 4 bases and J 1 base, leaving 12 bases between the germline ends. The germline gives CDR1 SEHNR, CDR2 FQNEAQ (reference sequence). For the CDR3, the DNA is TGTGCCAGCAGCTCTACTCGAGTTGGCACAGATACGCAGTATTTT. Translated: CASSSTRVGTDTQYF.

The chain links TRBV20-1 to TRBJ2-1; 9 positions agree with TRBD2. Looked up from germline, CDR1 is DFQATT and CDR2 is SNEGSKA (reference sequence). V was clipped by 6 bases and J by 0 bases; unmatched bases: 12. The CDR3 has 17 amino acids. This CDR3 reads CSALDSGGTSSYNEQFF. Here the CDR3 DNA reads TGCAGTGCGTTAGACAGCGGGGGGACAAGCTCCTACAATGAGCAGTTCTTC.

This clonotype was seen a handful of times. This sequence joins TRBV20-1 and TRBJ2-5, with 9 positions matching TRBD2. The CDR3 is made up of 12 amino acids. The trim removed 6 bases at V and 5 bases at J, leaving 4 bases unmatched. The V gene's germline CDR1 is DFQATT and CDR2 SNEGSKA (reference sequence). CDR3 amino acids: CSAWTSDETQYF. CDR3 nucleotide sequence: TGCAGTGCATGGACTAGCGACGAGACCCAGTACTTC.

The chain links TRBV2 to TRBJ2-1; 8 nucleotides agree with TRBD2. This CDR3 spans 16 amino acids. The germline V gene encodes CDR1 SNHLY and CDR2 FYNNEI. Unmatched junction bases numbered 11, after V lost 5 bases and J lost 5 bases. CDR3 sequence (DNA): TGTGCCAGCAGTAAAGGACTAGCTCCCTTGAACAATGAGCAGTTCTTC. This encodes CASSKGLAPLNNEQFF.

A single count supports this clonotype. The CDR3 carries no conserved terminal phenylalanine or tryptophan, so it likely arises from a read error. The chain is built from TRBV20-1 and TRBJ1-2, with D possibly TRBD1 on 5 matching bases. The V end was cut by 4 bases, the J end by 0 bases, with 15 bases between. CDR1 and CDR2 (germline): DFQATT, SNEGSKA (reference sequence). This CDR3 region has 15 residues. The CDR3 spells CSAIPPGRANYGYTL. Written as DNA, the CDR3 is TGCAGTGCTATCCCCCCGGGGCGAGCTAACTATGGCTACACCCTC.

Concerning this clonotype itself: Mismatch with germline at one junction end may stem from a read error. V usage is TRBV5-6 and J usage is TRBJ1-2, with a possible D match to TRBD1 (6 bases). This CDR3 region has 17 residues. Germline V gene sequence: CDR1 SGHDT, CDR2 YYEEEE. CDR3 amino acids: CAGSLREGQNLYYGYTF. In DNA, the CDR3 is TGTGCCGGCAGCTTGAGAGAAGGACAGAACCTCTACTATGGCTACACCTTC.

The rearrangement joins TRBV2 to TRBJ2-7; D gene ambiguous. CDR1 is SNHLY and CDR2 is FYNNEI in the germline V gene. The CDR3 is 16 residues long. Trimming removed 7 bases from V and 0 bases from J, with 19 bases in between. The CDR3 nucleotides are TGTGCCAGCAAGACGGTATCGGGCAGTAGCTCCTACGAGCAGTACTTC. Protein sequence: CASKTVSGSSSYEQYF.

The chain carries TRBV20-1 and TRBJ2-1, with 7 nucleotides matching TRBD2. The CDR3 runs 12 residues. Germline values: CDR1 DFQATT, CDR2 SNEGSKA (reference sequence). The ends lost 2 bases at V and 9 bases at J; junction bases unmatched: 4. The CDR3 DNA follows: TGCAGTGCTAGATCAGCGGGGCGTGAGCAGTTCTTC. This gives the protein CSARSAGREQFF.

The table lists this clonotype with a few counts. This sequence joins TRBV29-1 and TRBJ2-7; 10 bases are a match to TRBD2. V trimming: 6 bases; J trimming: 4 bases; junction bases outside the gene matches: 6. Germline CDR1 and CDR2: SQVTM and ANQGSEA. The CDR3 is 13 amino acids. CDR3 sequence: CSVSSGSIYEQYF. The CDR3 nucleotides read TGCAGCGTGTCTAGCGGGAGTATATACGAGCAGTACTTC.

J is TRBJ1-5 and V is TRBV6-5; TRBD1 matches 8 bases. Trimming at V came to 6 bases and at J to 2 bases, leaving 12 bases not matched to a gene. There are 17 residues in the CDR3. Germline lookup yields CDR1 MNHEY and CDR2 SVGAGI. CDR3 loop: CASSPGQGPSGNQPQHF. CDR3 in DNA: TGTGCCAGCAGCCCTGGACAGGGACCCTCGGGCAATCAGCCCCAGCATTTT.

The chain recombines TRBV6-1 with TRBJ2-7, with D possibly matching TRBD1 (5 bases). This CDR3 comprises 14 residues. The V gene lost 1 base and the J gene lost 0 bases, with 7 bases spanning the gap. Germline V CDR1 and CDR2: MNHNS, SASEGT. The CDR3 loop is CASSEGQYSYEQYF. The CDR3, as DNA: TGTGCCAGCAGTGAAGGACAGTACTCCTACGAGCAGTACTTC.

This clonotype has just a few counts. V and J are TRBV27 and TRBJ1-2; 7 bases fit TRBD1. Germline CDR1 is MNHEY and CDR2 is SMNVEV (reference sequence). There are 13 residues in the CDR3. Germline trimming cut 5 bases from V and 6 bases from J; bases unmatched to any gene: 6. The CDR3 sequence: CASSPGTVNGYTF. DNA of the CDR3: TGTGCCAGCAGTCCCGGGACAGTGAATGGCTACACCTTC.

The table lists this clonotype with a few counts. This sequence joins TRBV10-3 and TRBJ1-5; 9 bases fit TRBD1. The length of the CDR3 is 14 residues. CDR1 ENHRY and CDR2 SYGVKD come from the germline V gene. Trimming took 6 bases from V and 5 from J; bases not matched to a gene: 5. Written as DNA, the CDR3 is TGTGCCATCAGCCGGACAGGGGACGATCAGCCCCAGCATTTT. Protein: CAISRTGDDQPQHF.

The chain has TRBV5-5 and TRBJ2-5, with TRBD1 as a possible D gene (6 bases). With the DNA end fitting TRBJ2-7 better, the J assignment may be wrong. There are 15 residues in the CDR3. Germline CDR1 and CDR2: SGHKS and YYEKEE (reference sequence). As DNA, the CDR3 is TGTGCCAGCAGCTGGGGAGCCAGGGGTGGCTACGAGCAGTACTTC. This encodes CASSWGARGGYEQYF.

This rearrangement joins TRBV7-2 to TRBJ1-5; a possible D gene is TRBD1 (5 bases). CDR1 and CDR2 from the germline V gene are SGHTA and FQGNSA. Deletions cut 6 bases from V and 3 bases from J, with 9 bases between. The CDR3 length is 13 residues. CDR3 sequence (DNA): TGTGCCAGCAGAGAGGGGCCCAATCAGCCCCAGCATTTT. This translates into CASREGPNQPQHF.

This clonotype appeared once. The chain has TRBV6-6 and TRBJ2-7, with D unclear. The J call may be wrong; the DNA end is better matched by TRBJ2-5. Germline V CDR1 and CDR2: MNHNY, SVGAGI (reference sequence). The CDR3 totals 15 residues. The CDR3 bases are TGTGCCAGCAGCGAGGTCCACGCGGTGCGAGAGACCCAGTACTTC. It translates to CASSEVHAVRETQYF.

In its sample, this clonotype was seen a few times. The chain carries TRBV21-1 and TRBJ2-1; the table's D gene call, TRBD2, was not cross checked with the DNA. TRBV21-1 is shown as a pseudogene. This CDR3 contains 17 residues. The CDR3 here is CASSKGGSGATYNEQFF. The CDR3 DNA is TGTGCCAGCAGCAAAGGTGGTAGCGGGGCCACCTACAATGAGCAGTTCTTC.

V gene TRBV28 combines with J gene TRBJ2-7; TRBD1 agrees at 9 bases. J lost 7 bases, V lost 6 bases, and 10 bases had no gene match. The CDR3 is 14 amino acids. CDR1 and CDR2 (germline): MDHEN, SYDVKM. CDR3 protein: CASRRPGTGREQYF. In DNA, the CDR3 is TGTGCCAGCAGACGACCCGGGACAGGGAGGGAGCAGTACTTC.

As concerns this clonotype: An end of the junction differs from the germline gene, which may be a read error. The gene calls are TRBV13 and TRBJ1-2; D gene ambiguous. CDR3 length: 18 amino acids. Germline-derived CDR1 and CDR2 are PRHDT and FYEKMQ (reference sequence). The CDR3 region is CASSPPKPGPTANYGYTF. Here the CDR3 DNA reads TGCGCCAGCAGCCCGCCCAAACCTGGACCTACAGCTAACTATGGCTACACCTTC.

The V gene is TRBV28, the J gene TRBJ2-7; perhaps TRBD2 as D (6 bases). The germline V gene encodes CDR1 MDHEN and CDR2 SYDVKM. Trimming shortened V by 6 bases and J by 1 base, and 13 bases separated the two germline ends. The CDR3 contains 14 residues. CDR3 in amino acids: CASSSPRGSYEQYF. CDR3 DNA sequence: TGTGCCAGCAGCTCCCCCCGGGGGTCCTACGAGCAGTACTTC.

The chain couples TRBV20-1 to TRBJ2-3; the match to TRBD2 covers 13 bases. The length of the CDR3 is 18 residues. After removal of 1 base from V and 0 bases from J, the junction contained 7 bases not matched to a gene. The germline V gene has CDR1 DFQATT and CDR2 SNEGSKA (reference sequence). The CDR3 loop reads CSARGTSGGSYSTDTQYF. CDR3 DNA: TGCAGTGCTAGAGGGACTAGCGGGGGTTCATATAGCACAGATACGCAGTATTTT.

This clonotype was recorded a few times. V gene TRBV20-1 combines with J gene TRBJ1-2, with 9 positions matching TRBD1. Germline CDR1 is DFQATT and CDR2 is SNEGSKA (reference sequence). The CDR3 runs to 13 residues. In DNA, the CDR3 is TGCACCGGCATAGAAAGGGACAGGGAGGGCTACACCTTC. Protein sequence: CTGIERDREGYTF.

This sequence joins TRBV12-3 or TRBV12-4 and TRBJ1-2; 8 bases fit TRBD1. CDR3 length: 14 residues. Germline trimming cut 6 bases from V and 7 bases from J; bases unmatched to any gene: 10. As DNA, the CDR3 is TGTGCCAGCAGCCCCTGGACAGGGCGCGGTGGCTACACCTTC. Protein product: CASSPWTGRGGYTF.

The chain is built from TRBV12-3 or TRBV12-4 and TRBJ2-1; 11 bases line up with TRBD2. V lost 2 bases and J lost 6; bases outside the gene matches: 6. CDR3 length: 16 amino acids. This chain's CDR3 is CASSLRSGTSGNEQFF. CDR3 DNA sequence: TGTGCCAGCAGTTTAAGGTCCGGGACTAGCGGCAATGAGCAGTTCTTC.

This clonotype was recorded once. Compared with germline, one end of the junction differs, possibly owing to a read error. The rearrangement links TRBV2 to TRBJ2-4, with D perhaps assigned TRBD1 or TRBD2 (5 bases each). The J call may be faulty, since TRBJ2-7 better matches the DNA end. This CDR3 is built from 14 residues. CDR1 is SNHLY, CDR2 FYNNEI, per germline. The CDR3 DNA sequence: TGTGCCAGCAGAGAAGGAGACGGGACCGACGAGCAGTACTTC. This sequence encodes CASREGDGTDEQYF.